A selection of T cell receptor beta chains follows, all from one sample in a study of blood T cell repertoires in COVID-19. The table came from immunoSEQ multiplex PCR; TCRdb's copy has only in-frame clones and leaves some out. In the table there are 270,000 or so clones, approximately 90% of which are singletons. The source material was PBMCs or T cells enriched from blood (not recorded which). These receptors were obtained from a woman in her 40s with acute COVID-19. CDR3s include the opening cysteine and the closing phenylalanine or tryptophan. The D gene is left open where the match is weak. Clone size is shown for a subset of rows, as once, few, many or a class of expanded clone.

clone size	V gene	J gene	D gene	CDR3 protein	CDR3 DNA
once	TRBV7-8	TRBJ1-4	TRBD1	CASSLARGRQEKLFF	TGTGCCAGCAGCTTAGCTAGGGGGCGACAAGAAAAACTGTTTTTT
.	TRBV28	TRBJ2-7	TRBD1	CASGQPRGPKAYEQYF	TGTGCCAGCGGACAGCCCAGGGGGCCGAAAGCCTACGAGCAGTACTTC
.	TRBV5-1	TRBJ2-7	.	CASSYDKSSYEQYF	TGCGCCAGCAGTTATGACAAGAGCTCCTACGAGCAGTACTTC
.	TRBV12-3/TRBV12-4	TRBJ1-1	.	CASSLRAGTEAFF	TGTGCCAGCAGCCTGCGAGCGGGGACTGAAGCTTTCTTT
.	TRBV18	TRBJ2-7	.	CASSPPSRPYEQYF	TGTGCCAGCTCACCCCCTAGCAGGCCCTACGAGCAGTACTTC
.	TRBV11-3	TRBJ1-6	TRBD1	CASSTRTGGSSPLHF	TGTGCCAGCAGCACGCGGACAGGGGGGAGTTCACCCCTCCACTTT
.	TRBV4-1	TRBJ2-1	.	CASSYTDSSGEQFF	TGCGCCAGCAGCTACACGGACAGCTCAGGCGAGCAGTTCTTC
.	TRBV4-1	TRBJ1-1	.	CASSQGPNSGTEAFF	TGCGCCAGCAGCCAAGGTCCCAATTCGGGCACTGAAGCTTTCTTT
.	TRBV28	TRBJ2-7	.	CASSVSNYEQYF	TGTGCCAGCAGTGTATCCAACTACGAGCAGTACTTC
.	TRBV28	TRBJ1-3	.	CASTAPRGAGNTIYF	TGTGCCAGCACCGCCCCCCGGGGAGCTGGAAACACCATATATTTT
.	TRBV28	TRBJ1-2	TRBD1	CASSPQGVSGYTF	TGTGCCAGCAGCCCACAGGGGGTTAGTGGCTACACCTTC
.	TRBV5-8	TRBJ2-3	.	CASSLAKTGLRTDTQYF	TGTGCCAGCAGCTTAGCTAAGACAGGACTCCGCACAGATACGCAGTATTTT
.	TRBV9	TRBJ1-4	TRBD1	CASSNRTGATNEKLFF	TGTGCCAGCAGCAACCGGACAGGGGCAACTAATGAAAAACTGTTTTTT
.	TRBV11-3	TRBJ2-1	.	CASSLQPNEQFF	TGTGCCAGCAGCCTACAGCCCAATGAGCAGTTCTTC
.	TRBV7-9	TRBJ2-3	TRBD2	CASSFGTSGSAGDTQYF	TGTGCCAGCAGCTTCGGGACTAGCGGGAGTGCAGGGGATACGCAGTATTTT
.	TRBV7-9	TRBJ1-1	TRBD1	CASSSGTGLEAFF	TGTGCCAGCAGCTCAGGGACAGGGCTCGAAGCTTTCTTT
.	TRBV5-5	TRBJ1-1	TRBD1	CASTGQSNTEAFF	TGTGCCAGCACGGGACAGTCGAACACTGAAGCTTTCTTT
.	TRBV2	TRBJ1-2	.	CASRRQQVGYGYTF	TGTGCCAGCAGGAGACAGCAGGTTGGCTATGGCTACACCTTC
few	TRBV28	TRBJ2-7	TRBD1	CAILDRASSYEQYF	TGTGCCATCCTAGACAGGGCCAGCTCCTACGAGCAGTACTTC
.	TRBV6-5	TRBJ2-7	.	CASSPPGQPAYEQYF	TGTGCCAGCAGTCCCCCTGGACAGCCTGCCTACGAGCAGTACTTC
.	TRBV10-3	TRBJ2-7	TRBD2	CAIRASGKYEQYF	TGTGCCATCCGGGCTAGCGGGAAATACGAGCAGTACTTC
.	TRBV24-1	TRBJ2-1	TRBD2	CATGTTYNEQFF	TGTGCCACCGGGACTACGTACAATGAGCAGTTCTTC
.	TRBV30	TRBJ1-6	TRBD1	CAWRGQGNSPLHF	TGTGCCTGGAGGGGACAGGGGAATTCACCCCTCCACTTT
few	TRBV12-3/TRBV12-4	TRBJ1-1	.	CASSPTRNEEAFF	TGTGCCAGCAGTCCGACCAGGAACGAGGAAGCTTTCTTT
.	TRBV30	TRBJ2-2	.	CAWRPAGNTGELFF	TGTGCCTGGAGGCCAGCGGGGAACACCGGGGAGCTGTTTTTT
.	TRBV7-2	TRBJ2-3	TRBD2	CASTPGLADADTQYF	TGTGCCAGCACCCCGGGACTAGCGGACGCAGATACGCAGTATTTT
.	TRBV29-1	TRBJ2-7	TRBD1	CSVSGGRGSVRYEQYF	TGCAGCGTCTCAGGGGGTCGGGGTTCTGTGAGGTACGAGCAGTACTTC
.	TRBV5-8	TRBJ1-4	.	CASSSRGVGGEKLFF	TGTGCCAGCAGCTCGAGGGGCGTCGGGGGGGAAAAACTGTTTTTT
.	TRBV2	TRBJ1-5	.	CASGWEVDQPQHF	TGTGCCAGCGGGTGGGAGGTCGATCAGCCCCAGCATTTT
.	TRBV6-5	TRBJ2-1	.	CASSYSNIRGYNEQFF	TGTGCCAGCAGTTACTCGAATATACGGGGATACAATGAGCAGTTCTTC
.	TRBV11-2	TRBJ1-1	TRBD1	CASSFRIRRQGWDTEAFF	TGTGCCAGCAGCTTTCGAATACGACGACAGGGCTGGGACACTGAAGCTTTCTTT
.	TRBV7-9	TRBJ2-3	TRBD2	CASSLRLAAIDTQYF	TGTGCCAGCAGCTTACGACTAGCGGCCATCGATACGCAGTATTTT
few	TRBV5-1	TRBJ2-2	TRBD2	CASSSSGGLNTGELFF	TGCGCCAGCAGCTCAAGCGGGGGCTTGAACACCGGGGAGCTGTTTTTT
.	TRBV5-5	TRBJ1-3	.	CASSLDPRNTIYF	TGTGCCAGCAGCTTGGACCCTAGAAACACCATATATTTT
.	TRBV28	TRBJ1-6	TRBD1	CASTAGTGASGGPLHF	TGTGCCAGCACCGCCGGGACAGGGGCTTCAGGGGGACCCCTCCACTTT
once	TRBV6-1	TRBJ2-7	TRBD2	CASSERLGGPYEQYF	TGTGCCAGCAGTGAAAGGTTGGGAGGGCCCTACGAGCAGTACTTC
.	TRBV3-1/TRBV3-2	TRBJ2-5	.	CASSRERETQYF	TGTGCCAGCAGCCGGGAGAGGGAGACCCAGTACTTC
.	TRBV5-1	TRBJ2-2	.	CASSFLAQNTGELFF	TGCGCCAGCAGCTTTCTAGCGCAGAACACCGGGGAGCTGTTTTTT
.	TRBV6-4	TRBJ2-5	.	CASSDPTDQETQYF	TGTGCCAGCAGTGATCCGACAGACCAAGAGACCCAGTACTTC
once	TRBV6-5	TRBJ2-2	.	CASRAPSSGGELFF	TGTGCCAGCAGGGCGCCTTCAAGCGGCGGGGAGCTGTTTTTT
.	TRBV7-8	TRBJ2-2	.	CASSLRLGNANTGELFF	TGTGCCAGCAGCTTACGCCTGGGCAACGCGAACACCGGGGAGCTGTTTTTT
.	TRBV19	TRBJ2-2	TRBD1	CASQGQVNTGELFF	TGTGCCAGCCAGGGACAGGTGAACACCGGGGAGCTGTTTTTT
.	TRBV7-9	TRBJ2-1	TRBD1	CASSRQGELEIF	TGTGCCAGCAGCCGACAGGGGGAGTTGGAGATCTTC
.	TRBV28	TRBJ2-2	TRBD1	CASSSSGTGNGELFF	TGTGCCAGCAGTTCATCCGGGACAGGGAACGGGGAGCTGTTTTTT
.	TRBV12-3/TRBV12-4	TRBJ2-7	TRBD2	CASSQGTNEQYF	TGTGCCAGCAGTCAAGGGACTAACGAGCAGTACTTC
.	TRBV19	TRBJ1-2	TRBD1	CASSRQGARYGYTF	TGTGCCAGTAGTCGACAGGGGGCGAGGTATGGCTACACCTTC
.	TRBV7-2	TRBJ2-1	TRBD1	CASSAWTGVNNEQFF	TGTGCCAGCAGCGCGTGGACAGGGGTTAACAATGAGCAGTTCTTC
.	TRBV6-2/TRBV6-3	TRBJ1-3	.	CASGFGGGDAGNTIYF	TGTGCCAGCGGTTTCGGAGGAGGAGACGCTGGAAACACCATATATTTT
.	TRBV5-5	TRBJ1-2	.	CASSAGTLINYGYTF	TGTGCCAGCAGCGCCGGGACACTCATCAACTATGGCTACACCTTC
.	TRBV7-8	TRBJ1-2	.	CASSLAGHPGYTF	TGTGCCAGCAGCTTAGCTGGGCACCCTGGCTACACCTTC
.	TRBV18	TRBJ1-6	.	CASSPGGGNNSPLHF	TGTGCCAGCTCACCAGGGGGAGGCAATAATTCACCCCTCCACTTT
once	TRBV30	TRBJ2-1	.	CAWSVRGTEYNEQFF	TGTGCCTGGAGTGTACGGGGGACAGAATACAATGAGCAGTTCTTC